The T cell receptor (beta chain) described here comes from a study of glioma-infiltrating T cells. Study findings and constraints: Very few CDR3 sequences were shared between tissue and blood. Gliomas, especially low-grade, showed above-expected tissue-blood divergence; non-neoplastic patients showed below.

This CDR3 spans 13 amino acids. Germline CDR1 SEHNR, CDR2 FQNEAQ (reference sequence). The V end was cut by 5 bases, the J end by 2 bases, with 10 bases between. This clonotype was recorded at least ten times. The antigen remains undetermined. Using RNA template, CDR3s of TCR alpha and beta were amplified with iRepertoire arm-PCR. For one-step reverse transcription and amplification, about 90-450 ng of tissue mRNA or PBMC total RNA was used. TCRdb passed the multiplex PCR reads through MiXCR, listing each CDR3 protein once. The sample has roughly 100,000 distinct CDR3 sequences; approximately 39% are singletons.

J is TRBJ2-7 and V is TRBV7-9, with D tentatively TRBD2 (5 bases). Material: glioma tissue, nonneoplastic brain tissue, or PBMCs (not recorded which). This sequence originates from a human donor with low-grade glioma or glioblastoma, undergoing nonglioma brain surgery, or in good health (not recorded which). CDR3 in DNA: TGTGCCAGCAGCGCCGGGATGACCTACGAGCAGTACTTC. The encoded protein is CASSAGMTYEQYF. The whole variable domain, filled in from reference TRBV7-9 and TRBJ2-7, reads DTGVSQNPRHKITKRGQNVTFRCDPISEHNRLYWYRQTLGQGPEFLTYFQNEAQLEKSRLLSDRFSAERPKGSFSTLEIQRTEQGDSAMYLCASSAGMTYEQYFGPGTRLTVT.